Following are 19 T cell receptor beta chains from one sample sequenced in a study of blood T cell repertoires in COVID-19. Assay: immunoSEQ multiplex PCR; the TCRdb copy retains only in-frame clones and omits some. Of approximately 26,000 clones in the sample, around 92% were seen once. The sequenced sample was peripheral blood. The receptor set was obtained from a human donor in a cohort sampled during active COVID-19.

This sequence joins TRBV30 and TRBJ2-7; TRBD1 aligns across 9 bases. Germline CDR1 reads GTSNPN; CDR2 reads SVGIG (reference sequence). The CDR3 has 12 residues. The V segment lost 6 bases and the J segment 5 bases; nucleotides outside the gene matches: 5. The CDR3, as DNA: TGTGCCTGCGGGACAGGGATCCACGAGCAGTACTTC. Its translation: CACGTGIHEQYF.

The chain has TRBV7-2 and TRBJ1-1, with D unresolved. V lost 3 bases to trimming and J lost 7 bases, with 18 bases between them. This CDR3 is 15 amino acids long. Germline lookup yields CDR1 SGHTA and CDR2 FQGNSA. The CDR3 nucleotides read TGTGCCAGCAGCTTCACATCAGGAGGAAAAGGTGAAGCTTTCTTT. It translates to CASSFTSGGKGEAFF.

As concerns this clone: The sample has other DNA sequences that encode this CDR3 too. The rearrangement links TRBV28 to TRBJ1-6; D possibly corresponds to TRBD1 (6 bases). Germline assignment: CDR1 MDHEN and CDR2 SYDVKM. The CDR3 contains 13 residues. Trimming cost V 6 bases and J 6 bases, with 9 bases left between them. The CDR3 region has the DNA TGTGCCAGCAGGAGAGGGGGTAATTCACCCCTCCACTTT. It specifies CASRRGGNSPLHF.

V gene TRBV12-3 or TRBV12-4 combines with J gene TRBJ1-2; a possible D gene is TRBD1 (6 bases). V was shortened by 6 bases and J by 6 bases, with 14 bases between the two germline ends. This CDR3 has 13 amino acids. The CDR3 region has the DNA TGTGCCAGCAGCACATGGGGGGGCAATGGCTACACCTTC. It encodes CASSTWGGNGYTF.

The rearrangement joins TRBV7-9 to TRBJ2-7; D is possibly TRBD2 (7 bases). The CDR3 has 15 amino acids. CDR1 is SEHNR and CDR2 is FQNEAQ in the germline V gene (reference sequence). V was trimmed by 1 base and J by 7 bases, leaving 17 bases between them. CDR3 region: CASSLGLQGGSEQYF. Written as DNA, the CDR3 is TGTGCCAGCAGCTTAGGCTTACAGGGAGGGTCTGAGCAGTACTTC. Full variable domain (outside the CDR3, taken from reference TRBV7-9 and TRBJ2-7): DTGVSQNPRHKITKRGQNVTFRCDPISEHNRLYWYRQTLGQGPEFLTYFQNEAQLEKSRLLSDRFSAERPKGSFSTLEIQRTEQGDSAMYLCASSLGLQGGSEQYFGPGTRLTVT.

This chain links TRBV7-2 with TRBJ2-1, with a possible D match to TRBD1 (6 bases). V was cut by 4 bases and J by 0 bases, with 7 bases left in between. The CDR3 runs to 14 residues. Germline V gene lookup returns CDR1 SGHTA and CDR2 FQGNSA. Here the CDR3 DNA reads TGTGCCAGCAGCTCCAGGGGCTCCTACAATGAGCAGTTCTTC. Translating gives CASSSRGSYNEQFF. Supplemented by reference TRBV7-2 and TRBJ2-1, the full variable domain reads GAGVSQSPSNKVTEKGKDVELRCDPISGHTALYWYRQSLGQGLEFLIYFQGNSAPDKSGLPSDRFSAERTGGSVSTLTIQRTQQEDSAVYLCASSSRGSYNEQFFGPGTRLTVL.

This rearrangement joins TRBV24-1 to TRBJ2-1; D possibly corresponds to TRBD2 (5 bases). CDR3 size: 16 residues. Germline CDR1 reads KGHDR; CDR2 reads SFDVKD. V lost 3 bases, J lost 4 bases, and 15 bases lay in between. The CDR3 sequence: CATSDPTTKSYNEQFF. Written as DNA, the CDR3 is TGTGCCACCAGTGATCCGACTACCAAATCTTACAATGAGCAGTTCTTC.

This clone was seen just once. The CDR3 nucleotides are TGTGCCAGCAGTGTGGGCAGCTTCTCTGGAAACACCATATATTTT. Protein: CASSVGSFSGNTIYF. This rearrangement joins TRBV25-1 to TRBJ1-3; D uncertain. V was clipped by 4 bases and J by 0 bases, with 10 bases between them. Germline V lookup: CDR1 MGHDK, CDR2 SYGVNS. The CDR3 consists of 15 residues.

The V and J genes are TRBV11-2 and TRBJ2-1, with 7 nucleotides matching TRBD2. After removal of 3 bases from V and 7 bases from J, the junction contained 9 bases not matched to a gene. The CDR3 extends over 15 amino acids. CDR1 SGHAT and CDR2 FQNNGV come from the germline V gene. Here the CDR3 reads CASSLRESSVNEQFF. In DNA form, the CDR3 reads TGTGCCAGCAGCTTGCGGGAGAGCTCTGTGAATGAGCAGTTCTTC.

V is TRBV7-2 and J is TRBJ2-2; 7 bases are shared with TRBD1. The V and J ends lost 3 bases and 6 bases, in that order; junction bases with no gene match: 10. This CDR3 has 16 residues. Germline V gene data show CDR1 as SGHTA and CDR2 as FQGNSA. The chain's CDR3 is CASSLLQGVGPGELFF. The CDR3 region has the DNA TGTGCCAGCAGCTTGCTCCAGGGGGTCGGGCCCGGGGAGCTGTTTTTT.

This chain connects TRBV4-1 to TRBJ1-1; D gene ambiguous. The length of the CDR3 is 14 residues. Germline CDR1 is MGHRA and CDR2 is YSYEKL. Trimming shortened V by 0 bases and J by 1 base, and 6 bases separated the two germline ends. CDR3: CASSQDGRNTEAFF. CDR3 in DNA: TGCGCCAGCAGCCAAGATGGCAGGAACACTGAAGCTTTCTTT.

This clone has only a few counts. This chain links TRBV7-9 with TRBJ1-5; D unresolved. CDR1 is SEHNR and CDR2 is FQNEAQ in the germline V gene (reference sequence). This CDR3 contains 13 residues. The V end was cut by 5 bases, the J end by 6 bases, with 11 bases between. The CDR3 nucleotides read TGTGCCAGCAGCCCCGATGGCGGTCAGCCCCAGCATTTT. As protein: CASSPDGGQPQHF.

The chain links TRBV4-3 to TRBJ2-1; D unresolved. Trimming left V 0 bases short and J 2 bases short, with 2 bases between. Germline loops: CDR1 LGHNA, CDR2 YSLEER. This CDR3 comprises 13 residues. The CDR3 bases are TGCGCCAGCAGCCAAGATACCTACAATGAGCAGTTCTTC. It encodes CASSQDTYNEQFF.

This chain links TRBV5-4 with TRBJ2-3; 7 bases are shared with TRBD2. The CDR3 has 15 residues. The trim removed 4 bases at V and 0 bases at J, leaving 5 bases unmatched. Germline CDR1 reads SGHNT; CDR2 reads YYREEE (reference sequence). The CDR3 DNA reads as TGTGCCAGCAGCCGAGCGGGGCCTAGCACAGATACGCAGTATTTT. It translates to CASSRAGPSTDTQYF.

The J gene is TRBJ2-1, the V gene TRBV7-7; 10 positions agree with TRBD2. V trimming: 5 bases; J trimming: 3 bases; junction bases outside the gene matches: 13. This CDR3 is 18 amino acids long. CDR1 and CDR2 (germline): SSHAT, FNYEAQ (reference sequence). This CDR3 reads CASSAETTGTSDYNEQFF. CDR3 nucleotide sequence: TGTGCCAGCAGCGCAGAAACAACAGGGACTAGCGACTACAATGAGCAGTTCTTC.

The V gene is TRBV7-2, the J gene TRBJ1-1; D remains ambiguous. This CDR3 spans 15 amino acids. Trimming left V 3 bases short and J 5 bases short, with 16 bases between. CDR1 is SGHTA and CDR2 is FQGNSA in the germline V gene. This CDR3 is CASSFVAPGRTEAFF. DNA for the CDR3: TGTGCCAGCAGCTTCGTTGCCCCGGGAAGGACTGAAGCTTTCTTT. Full variable domain (missing parts from reference TRBV7-2 and TRBJ1-1): GAGVSQSPSNKVTEKGKDVELRCDPISGHTALYWYRQSLGQGLEFLIYFQGNSAPDKSGLPSDRFSAERTGGSVSTLTIQRTQQEDSAVYLCASSFVAPGRTEAFFGQGTRLTVV.

The chain is built from TRBV19 and TRBJ2-2, with 8 bases fitting TRBD2. Germline lookup yields CDR1 LNHDA and CDR2 SQIVND (reference sequence). This CDR3 has 16 residues. V lost 3 bases, J lost 2 bases, and 5 bases stayed unmatched. The DNA of the CDR3 is TGTGCCAGTAGTATCTCAACTAGCGGTAACACCGGGGAGCTGTTTTTT. Its translation: CASSISTSGNTGELFF. The full variable domain, with the rest looked up from reference TRBV19 and TRBJ2-2, is DGGITQSPKYLFRKEGQNVTLSCEQNLNHDAMYWYRQDPGQGLRLIYYSQIVNDFQKGDIAEGYSVSREKKESFPLTVTSAQKNPTAFYLCASSISTSGNTGELFFGEGSRLTVL.

The chain links TRBV2 to TRBJ2-1; the match to TRBD2 covers 10 bases. Germline V CDR1 and CDR2: SNHLY, FYNNEI. J was trimmed by 10 bases and V by 2 bases; bases with no gene match: 5. The CDR3 is 14 amino acids. CDR3 region: CASSESRSGGEQFF. As DNA, the CDR3 is TGTGCCAGCAGTGAATCTCGTAGCGGGGGGGAGCAGTTCTTC.

V and J are TRBV5-1 and TRBJ1-2; 7 bases align to TRBD1. The CDR3 contains 16 residues. In germline, CDR1 is SGHRS, CDR2 YFSETQ. J gave up 4 bases and V 0 bases, and 9 bases lay outside the gene matches. The chain's CDR3 is CASSLETGFAFYGYTF. CDR3 in DNA: TGCGCCAGCAGCTTGGAGACAGGGTTTGCTTTCTATGGCTACACCTTC.